These 7 T cell receptor beta chains share one sample of origin, sequenced in a study of regulatory T cells in long-lasting Graves disease. Combining iRepertoire HTBI primers with Arm-PCR of CDR3 regions, the authors built TCR beta libraries. TCRdb re-called the multiplex PCR reads through MiXCR, storing one row per CDR3 protein. The repertoire holds 400,000 to 500,000 distinct CDR3 sequences, with less than 25% as singletons. The time point: persistent/refractory GD, antithyroid drugs over 5 years with positive TRAb. The authors made the TCR library using RNA they extracted from PBMCs. The source material was peripheral blood mononuclear cells (PBMCs), sampled when the disease was refractory, from a patient treated with antithyroid drugs. Receptors were obtained from a female donor with Graves disease.

This clonotype has a handful of counts. This chain joins TRBV29-1 and TRBJ2-4, with D possibly TRBD2 on 5 matching bases. This CDR3 is built from 11 residues. Germline CDR1 is SQVTM and CDR2 is ANQGSEA. The CDR3 DNA reads TGCAGTGCCCGGGAAAAAAACATTCAGTACTTC. Protein sequence: CSAREKNIQYF.

In this sample, this clonotype turned up a few times. A much more abundant neighbour one base away suggests this may be a read error. The chain links TRBV12-3 or TRBV12-4 to TRBJ2-2, with 8 nucleotides matching TRBD1. The CDR3 contains 13 residues. The CDR3 protein is CAGSLQGAGELFF. As DNA, the CDR3 is TGTGCCGGCAGTTTACAGGGGGCCGGGGAGCTGTTTTTT.

This clonotype was seen only a few times. The V call is TRBV6-1, the J call TRBJ2-7, with D possibly called TRBD1 or TRBD2 (7 bases each). Germline lookup yields CDR1 MNHNS and CDR2 SASEGT. This CDR3 region has 18 residues. Trimming stripped 11 bases from V and 4 bases from J, with 33 bases between. CDR3 DNA sequence: TGTGCCGCGTTCGACAGGGCCCAGGCGGGAGACTTCAATTACGAGCAGTACTTC. Translated, it gives CAAFDRAQAGDFNYEQYF.

This clonotype turned up a few times. The rearrangement links TRBV20-1 to TRBJ2-1; 10 positions match TRBD2. The V and J ends lost 1 base and 9 bases, in that order; junction bases with no gene match: 12. The CDR3 is 16 residues long. Germline V gene lookup returns CDR1 DFQATT and CDR2 SNEGSKA (reference sequence). The CDR3 DNA reads as TGCAGTGCTAGAGCGCTTTCAGCGGGAGGGCCTGGTGAGCAGTTCTTC. This translates into CSARALSAGGPGEQFF.

This clonotype was detected ten times or more. The chain links TRBV7-2 to TRBJ2-7, with TRBD1 matching 7 bases. The CDR3 sequence is 16 residues long. Germline CDR1 SGHTA, CDR2 FQGNSA. After removal of 8 bases from V and 5 bases from J, the junction contained 18 bases not matched to a gene. CDR3 protein: CASGYRGSYQWDEQYF. The CDR3 DNA is TGTGCCAGCGGTTACAGGGGCTCATATCAATGGGACGAGCAGTACTTC.

The chain links TRBV11-1 to TRBJ2-1; 7 nucleotides align to TRBD2. V was pared by 4 bases and J by 7 bases, with 13 bases of the junction left unmatched. The CDR3 length is 16 residues. Germline values: CDR1 SGHAT, CDR2 FQDESV (reference sequence). The CDR3 here is CASSSQVRGGMNEQFF. CDR3 DNA sequence: TGTGCCAGCAGCTCTCAAGTGCGGGGAGGGATGAATGAGCAGTTCTTC.

Points on this clonotype: The junction departs from the called germline gene at one end, perhaps through a read error. The chain employs TRBV27 and TRBJ2-7; D possibly corresponds to TRBD2 (6 bases). The CDR3 length is 14 residues. In germline, CDR1 is MNHEY, CDR2 SMNVEV (reference sequence). CDR3 sequence: CAGSPRRESYEQYF. As DNA, the CDR3 is TGTGCCGGCAGCCCCAGGAGGGAATCCTACGAGCAGTACTTC.